The clone carrying this TCR beta chain appeared many times. Its antigen is currently unknown. Individual cDNA molecules were tagged with unique molecular identifiers, the study reported. Using its own MiXCR run on the 5' RACE reads, TCRdb lists one record per CDR3 protein. This table has some 70,000 distinct CDR3 sequences, less than 5.5% appearing once. These data come from a study of early T cells in non-severe SARS-CoV-2 infection. For the study at large: RNA in bulk from unsorted whole blood was sequenced, and chains were unpaired. Findings and caveats of the study: Using VDJdb, the matching emphasized anti-spike CD8 responses while missing private and CD4 specificities.

This CDR3 comprises 16 residues. V was cut by 2 bases and J by 3 bases, with 16 bases left in between. The germline V gene has CDR1 SGHVS and CDR2 FNYEAQ. The clonotype comes from an adult who was a healthcare worker with PCR-confirmed SARS-CoV-2 infection or an uninfected control (not recorded which). Input material: whole blood. This rearrangement joins TRBV7-6 to TRBJ1-1; TRBD1 might be the D (6 bases). The DNA for the CDR3 is TGTGCCAGCAGCTTATTGAACAGGGAATGGGACACTGAAGCTTTCTTT. It specifies CASSLLNREWDTEAFF.